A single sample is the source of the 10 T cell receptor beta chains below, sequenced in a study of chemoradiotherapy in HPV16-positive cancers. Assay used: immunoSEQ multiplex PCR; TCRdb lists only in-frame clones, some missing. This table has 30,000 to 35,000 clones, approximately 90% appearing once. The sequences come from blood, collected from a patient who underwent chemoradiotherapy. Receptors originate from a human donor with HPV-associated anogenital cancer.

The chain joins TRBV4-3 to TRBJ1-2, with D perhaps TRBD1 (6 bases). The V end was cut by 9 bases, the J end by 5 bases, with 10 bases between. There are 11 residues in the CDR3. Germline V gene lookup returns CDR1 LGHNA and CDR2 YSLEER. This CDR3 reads CARGGSYGYTF. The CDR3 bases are TGCGCCAGAGGGGGGTCTTATGGCTACACCTTC.

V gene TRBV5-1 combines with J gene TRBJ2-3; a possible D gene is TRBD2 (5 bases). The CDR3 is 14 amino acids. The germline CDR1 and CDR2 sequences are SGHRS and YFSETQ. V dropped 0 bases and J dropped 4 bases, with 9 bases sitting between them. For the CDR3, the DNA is TGCGCCAGCAGCTTGGTCAGCGGCGCAGATACGCAGTATTTT. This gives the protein CASSLVSGADTQYF.

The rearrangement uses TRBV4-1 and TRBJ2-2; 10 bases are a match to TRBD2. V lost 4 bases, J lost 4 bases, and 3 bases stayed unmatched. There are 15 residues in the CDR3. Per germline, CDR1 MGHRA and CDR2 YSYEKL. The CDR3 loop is CASSRSGGTTGELFF. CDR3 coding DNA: TGCGCCAGCAGCCGTAGCGGGGGGACCACCGGGGAGCTGTTTTTT.

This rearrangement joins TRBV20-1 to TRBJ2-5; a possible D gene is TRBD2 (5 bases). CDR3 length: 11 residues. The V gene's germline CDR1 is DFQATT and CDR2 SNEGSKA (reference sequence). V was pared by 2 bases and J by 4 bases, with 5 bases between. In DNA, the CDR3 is TGCAGTGCTAGACTAGCAGAGACCCAGTACTTC. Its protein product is CSARLAETQYF.

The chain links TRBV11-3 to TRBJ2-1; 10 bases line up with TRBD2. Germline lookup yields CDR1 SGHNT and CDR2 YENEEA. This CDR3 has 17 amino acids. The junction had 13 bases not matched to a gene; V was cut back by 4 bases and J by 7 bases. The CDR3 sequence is CASSSRSEREGRNEQFF. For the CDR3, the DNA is TGTGCCAGCAGCTCCCGGTCCGAGCGGGAGGGGCGGAATGAGCAGTTCTTC. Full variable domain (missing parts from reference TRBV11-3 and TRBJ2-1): EAGVVQSPRYKIIEKKQPVAFWCNPISGHNTLYWYLQNLGQGPELLIRYENEEAVDDSQLPKDRFSAERLKGVDSTLKIQPAELGDSAVYLCASSSRSEREGRNEQFFGPGTRLTVL.

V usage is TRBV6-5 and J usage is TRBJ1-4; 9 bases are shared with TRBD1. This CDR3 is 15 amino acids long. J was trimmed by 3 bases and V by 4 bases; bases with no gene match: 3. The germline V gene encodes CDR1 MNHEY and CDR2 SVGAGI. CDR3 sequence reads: CASSWGQGPNEKLFF. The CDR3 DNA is TGTGCCAGCAGTTGGGGACAGGGACCTAATGAAAAACTGTTTTTT.

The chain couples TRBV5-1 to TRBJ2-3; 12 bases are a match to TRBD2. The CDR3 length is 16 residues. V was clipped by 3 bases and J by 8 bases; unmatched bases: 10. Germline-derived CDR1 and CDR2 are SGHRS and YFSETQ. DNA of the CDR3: TGCGCCAGCAGCTACCTAGGGCTAGCGGGAGGGAGTACGCAGTATTTT. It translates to CASSYLGLAGGSTQYF.

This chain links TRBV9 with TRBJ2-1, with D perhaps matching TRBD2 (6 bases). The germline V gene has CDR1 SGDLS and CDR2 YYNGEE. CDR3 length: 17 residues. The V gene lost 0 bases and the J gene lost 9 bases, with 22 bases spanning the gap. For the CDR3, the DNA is TGTGCCAGCAGCGTAGGTTGGGGCGGGACCACATCCAGTGAGCAGTTCTTC. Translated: CASSVGWGGTTSSEQFF.

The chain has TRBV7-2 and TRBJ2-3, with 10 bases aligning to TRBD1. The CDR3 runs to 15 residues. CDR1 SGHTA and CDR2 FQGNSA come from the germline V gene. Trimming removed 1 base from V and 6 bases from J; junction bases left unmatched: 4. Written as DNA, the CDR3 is TGTGCCAGCAGCTTAGTTAGGACAGGGGGGGATACGCAGTATTTT. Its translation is CASSLVRTGGDTQYF.

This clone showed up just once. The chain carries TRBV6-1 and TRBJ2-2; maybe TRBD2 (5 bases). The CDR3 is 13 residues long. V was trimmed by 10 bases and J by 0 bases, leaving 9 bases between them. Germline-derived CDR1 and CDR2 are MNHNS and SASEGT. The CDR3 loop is CATRGPNTGELFF. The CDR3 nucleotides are TGTGCCACCCGCGGGCCGAACACCGGGGAGCTGTTTTTT.